The 27 T cell receptor beta chains in this list originate from one sample, sequenced in a study of blood T cell repertoires in COVID-19. Data came from immunoSEQ multiplex PCR; TCRdb stores just in-frame clones and leaves some out. The table includes 250,000 to 350,000 clones, 88% detected once. The material sequenced was peripheral blood. These TCRs come from a woman aged 30 to 39 with COVID-19, enrolled during active disease.

CDR3 protein: CASSSTGGAGYGYTF. The CDR3 nucleotides are TGTGCCAGCAGCTCCACAGGGGGCGCAGGATATGGCTACACCTTC. The J gene is TRBJ1-2, the V gene TRBV7-2; 9 nucleotides align to TRBD1. The trim removed 4 bases at V and 5 bases at J, leaving 8 bases unmatched. Germline V gene sequence: CDR1 SGHTA, CDR2 FQGNSA. The CDR3 extends over 15 amino acids.

The genes are TRBV12-5 and TRBJ2-5, with 8 bases lining up with TRBD1. Germline V gene data show CDR1 as LGHNT and CDR2 as FRNRAP. CDR3 length: 15 residues. V gave up 1 base and J gave up 4 bases; unmatched junction bases: 5. The CDR3 spells CASGLGLGQGETQYF. CDR3 sequence (DNA): TGTGCTAGTGGTTTGGGCCTCGGACAGGGAGAGACCCAGTACTTC.

The chain uses TRBV4-1 and TRBJ2-3, with D unclear. This CDR3 region has 16 residues. V was shortened by 1 base and J by 2 bases, with 13 bases between the two germline ends. Looked up from germline, CDR1 is MGHRA and CDR2 is YSYEKL. The CDR3 DNA sequence: TGCGCCAGCAGCCAAGTTAGGAGACTTCTCACAGATACGCAGTATTTT. Protein: CASSQVRRLLTDTQYF.

The CDR3 reads CASSLSRQGNQPQHF. CDR3 coding DNA: TGTGCCAGCAGTCTCAGCCGACAGGGCAATCAGCCCCAGCATTTT. The V call is TRBV6-6, the J call TRBJ1-5; D might be TRBD1 (6 bases). The germline V gene encodes CDR1 MNHNY and CDR2 SVGAGI (reference sequence). This CDR3 has 15 residues. V shed 5 bases and J shed 2 bases, with 13 bases lying between them.

This clone was counted once. The chain couples TRBV7-9 to TRBJ2-7; 8 bases line up with TRBD2. CDR3 length: 15 amino acids. Per germline, CDR1 SEHNR and CDR2 FQNEAQ (reference sequence). Germline trimming cut 7 bases from V and 4 bases from J; bases unmatched to any gene: 12. Here the CDR3 DNA reads TGTGCCAGCACCCAAGCGAGCGGGAGAATGTACGAGCAGTACTTC. Its protein product is CASTQASGRMYEQYF. The complete variable domain, with remaining parts taken from reference TRBV7-9 and TRBJ2-7, reads DTGVSQNPRHKITKRGQNVTFRCDPISEHNRLYWYRQTLGQGPEFLTYFQNEAQLEKSRLLSDRFSAERPKGSFSTLEIQRTEQGDSAMYLCASTQASGRMYEQYFGPGTRLTVT.

The chain has TRBV6-1 and TRBJ1-2; D uncertain. Germline V gives CDR1 MNHNS, CDR2 SASEGT. The CDR3 has 17 amino acids. The V end was cut by 1 base, the J end by 6 bases, with 21 bases between. The CDR3 reads CASSEVLMVGSTDGYTF. Written as DNA, the CDR3 is TGTGCCAGCAGTGAAGTCTTGATGGTGGGCAGCACCGATGGCTACACCTTC.

V is TRBV7-9 and J is TRBJ1-2, with 7 bases aligning to TRBD1. This CDR3 region has 15 residues. Per germline, CDR1 SEHNR and CDR2 FQNEAQ (reference sequence). Losses at the gene ends were 5 bases for V and 7 bases for J; bases not matched to a gene: 13. Here the CDR3 reads CASSPPRQGVLGYTF. The CDR3 nucleotides are TGTGCCAGCAGCCCTCCGAGACAGGGTGTACTTGGCTACACCTTC. The full variable domain, its missing parts supplied by reference TRBV7-9 and TRBJ1-2, is DTGVSQNPRHKITKRGQNVTFRCDPISEHNRLYWYRQTLGQGPEFLTYFQNEAQLEKSRLLSDRFSAERPKGSFSTLEIQRTEQGDSAMYLCASSPPRQGVLGYTFGSGTRLTVV.

The chain has TRBV5-1 and TRBJ1-1, with TRBD1 matching 8 bases. In germline, CDR1 is SGHRS, CDR2 YFSETQ. V dropped 2 bases and J dropped 7; count of bases not matched to a gene: 7. CDR3 size: 14 residues. As DNA, the CDR3 is TGCGCCAGCAGCTTCAGACAGGGGTCTATTGAAGCTTTCTTT. Amino acids: CASSFRQGSIEAFF.

This sequence joins TRBV12-3 or TRBV12-4 and TRBJ1-1; D unclear. Deletions cut 3 bases from V and 14 bases from J, with 19 bases between. The CDR3 runs 13 residues. The CDR3, as DNA: TGTGCCAGCAGTTTCGGAACATCCCGAGGTGAGTTCTTT. Translating it yields CASSFGTSRGEFF.

V gene TRBV7-6 combines with J gene TRBJ1-6; D unresolved. V shed 5 bases and J shed 6 bases, with 14 bases lying between them. CDR3 size: 15 residues. Germline V gene sequence: CDR1 SGHVS, CDR2 FNYEAQ. The CDR3 region is CASSISPGGNSPLHF. CDR3 coding DNA: TGTGCCAGCAGCATAAGCCCAGGAGGTAATTCACCCCTCCACTTT.

The V and J genes are TRBV5-1 and TRBJ2-2; TRBD1 matches 7 bases. The V gene end was trimmed by 3 bases and the J gene end by 1 base; junction bases not matched to a gene: 0. The CDR3 is made up of 14 amino acids. The V gene's germline CDR1 is SGHRS and CDR2 YFSETQ. The CDR3 loop is CASSWDRNTGELFF. The CDR3 nucleotides are TGCGCCAGCAGCTGGGACAGGAACACCGGGGAGCTGTTTTTT.

The chain recombines TRBV3-1 (or the pseudogene TRBV3-2) with TRBJ2-2, with unresolved D. Trimming pared 0 bases from V and 5 bases from J, leaving 4 bases between. The CDR3 runs 13 residues. The germline V gene encodes CDR1 LGHDT and CDR2 YNNKEL (reference sequence). The CDR3: CASSQERTGELFF. CDR3 in DNA: TGTGCCAGCAGCCAAGAACGGACCGGGGAGCTGTTTTTT.

DNA for the CDR3: TGTGCCAGTAGGCGCGGGAGGGGCGATGAGCAGTTCTTC. Translated, it gives CASRRGRGDEQFF. V gene TRBV19 combines with J gene TRBJ2-1, with 9 bases fitting TRBD2. V lost 6 bases, J lost 8 bases, and 5 bases stayed unmatched. CDR1 LNHDA and CDR2 SQIVND come from the germline V gene (reference sequence). This CDR3 is built from 13 residues.

Details on this clone: Other DNA sequences within the sample encode an identical CDR3. This chain uses TRBV7-9 with TRBJ1-1; D may be TRBD1 (6 bases). This CDR3 comprises 12 residues. The ends were cut back, 3 bases at V and 5 bases at J, with 7 bases in the middle. Germline V gene sequence: CDR1 SEHNR, CDR2 FQNEAQ (reference sequence). CDR3 bases: TGTGCCAGCAGCTTGGGGGCGACTGAAGCTTTCTTT. This translates into CASSLGATEAFF.

V usage is TRBV7-9 and J usage is TRBJ1-1; D remains unclear. The V gene's germline CDR1 is SEHNR and CDR2 FQNEAQ (reference sequence). Trimming removed 2 bases from V and 1 base from J, with 5 bases in between. This CDR3 contains 13 residues. The CDR3 loop reads CASSLNGNTEAFF. CDR3 in DNA: TGTGCCAGCAGCTTAAACGGGAACACTGAAGCTTTCTTT.

This chain joins TRBV5-4 and TRBJ1-2; TRBD1 aligns across 9 bases. Germline V gene sequence: CDR1 SGHNT, CDR2 YYREEE (reference sequence). This CDR3 has 14 amino acids. Trimming cost V 5 bases and J 4 bases; bases outside gene matches: 6. CDR3 protein: CASRTGQGGYGYTF. The CDR3 nucleotides are TGTGCCAGCAGAACGGGACAGGGAGGCTATGGCTACACCTTC.

This rearrangement joins TRBV28 to TRBJ1-1; D gene uncertain. Germline loops: CDR1 MDHEN, CDR2 SYDVKM. Trimming took off 6 bases at V and 7 bases at J, with 15 bases between the two ends. The CDR3 spans 13 residues. This CDR3 is CASSEATPVEAFF. Here the CDR3 DNA reads TGTGCCAGCAGCGAGGCTACGCCCGTTGAAGCTTTCTTT. The full variable domain, with the rest looked up from reference TRBV28 and TRBJ1-1, is DVKVTQSSRYLVKRTGEKVFLECVQDMDHENMFWYRQDPGLGLRLIYFSYDVKMKEKGDIPEGYSVSREKKERFSLILESASTNQTSMYLCASSEATPVEAFFGQGTRLTVV.

The V gene is TRBV21-1, the J gene TRBJ1-5; TRBD1 is taken as the D call from the table, unchecked against the DNA. TRBV21-1 is marked as a pseudogene. This CDR3 comprises 16 residues. In nucleotides, the CDR3 is TGTGCCAGCAGCAATGCAGGGCTGTATATTAATCAGCCCCAGCATTTT. Protein sequence: CASSNAGLYINQPQHF.

The V call is TRBV12-3 or TRBV12-4, the J call TRBJ2-1, with D perhaps TRBD1 (5 bases). V lost 8 bases and J 9 bases, leaving 14 bases between the germline ends. This CDR3 is built from 12 residues. The CDR3 loop reads CASGSSGPEQFF. CDR3 bases: TGTGCCAGCGGGTCTTCAGGGCCTGAGCAGTTCTTC.

With respect to this clone: The sample carries other DNA sequences with the same CDR3. The gene calls are TRBV7-2 and TRBJ2-7; D possibly corresponds to TRBD1 (6 bases). The ends were cut back, 4 bases at V and 4 bases at J, with 8 bases in the middle. This CDR3 region has 12 residues. Germline V gene lookup returns CDR1 SGHTA and CDR2 FQGNSA. CDR3 loop: CASSSQGYEQYF. The CDR3 DNA is TGTGCCAGCAGCTCACAGGGATACGAGCAGTACTTC.

The chain links TRBV6-5 to TRBJ1-2; possibly TRBD1 for D (5 bases). Trimming removed 7 bases from V and 1 base from J, with 10 bases in between. From germline, CDR1 is MNHEY and CDR2 SVGAGI. This CDR3 comprises 13 residues. CDR3 protein: CASIKGVNYGYTF. DNA of the CDR3: TGTGCCAGCATCAAAGGGGTTAACTATGGCTACACCTTC.

This chain uses TRBV24-1 with TRBJ2-1; the D is unclear. Germline lookup yields CDR1 KGHDR and CDR2 SFDVKD. CDR3 size: 16 residues. Between the trimmed V and J ends, which lost 0 bases and 6 bases, there was a span of 14 bases. This CDR3 is CATSDLPDRVANEQFF. The CDR3 coding sequence is TGTGCCACCAGTGATTTGCCGGATCGGGTCGCCAATGAGCAGTTCTTC.

The V gene is TRBV30, the J gene TRBJ2-5; TRBD1 is a possible D gene (6 bases). CDR3 length: 13 residues. CDR1 and CDR2 (germline): GTSNPN, SVGIG (reference sequence). Deletions cut 8 bases from V and 5 bases from J, with 18 bases between. The CDR3 sequence: CAGTVGGTETQYF. Here the CDR3 DNA reads TGTGCCGGAACGGTAGGGGGAACCGAGACCCAGTACTTC.

V is TRBV9 and J is TRBJ1-4; D call uncertain. Deletions cut 4 bases from V and 2 bases from J, with 12 bases between. The CDR3 consists of 15 residues. Germline CDR1 reads SGDLS; CDR2 reads YYNGEE. The CDR3 region has the DNA TGTGCCAGCAGCCCTTTCGGGATGACTAATGAAAAACTGTTTTTT. Translating gives CASSPFGMTNEKLFF.

V is TRBV7-9 and J is TRBJ2-1; 7 bases map to TRBD2. V shed 3 bases and J 6 bases; nucleotides not matched to a gene: 8. The CDR3 is 15 residues long. In germline, CDR1 is SEHNR, CDR2 FQNEAQ (reference sequence). In DNA form, the CDR3 reads TGTGCCAGCAGCTTCTGGGCGGGAGACGGCAATGAGCAGTTCTTC. It encodes CASSFWAGDGNEQFF.

The chain links TRBV7-3 to TRBJ2-1; 14 nucleotides align to TRBD2. This CDR3 spans 14 amino acids. Trimming took 8 bases from V and 10 from J; bases not matched to a gene: 7. Germline CDR1 reads SGHTA; CDR2 reads FQGTGA. The CDR3 loop reads CASSGLAGEGEQFF. The DNA for the CDR3 is TGTGCCAGCTCGGGACTAGCGGGAGAGGGCGAGCAGTTCTTC.

The chain has TRBV7-2 and TRBJ2-7, with a possible D match to TRBD1 (6 bases). Germline V CDR1 and CDR2: SGHTA, FQGNSA. The V end lost 6 bases, the J end lost 8 bases, and 11 bases lay between the germline ends. This CDR3 region has 11 residues. The CDR3: CASSFGGQQYF. In nucleotides, the CDR3 is TGTGCCAGCAGTTTTGGGGGCCAGCAGTACTTC.